A selection of T cell receptor beta chains follows, all from one sample in a study of metastatic and nonmetastatic thyroid tumors. TCRdb re-clonotyped the PCR reads via MiXCR. The sample consists of about 92,000 clones, under 15% of them appearing once. What was sequenced was blood. The receptors were sampled from a female donor with papillary thyroid cancer or a benign thyroid nodule (not recorded which). Some clones in this sample may be carry-over from other donors' samples. CDR3s include the opening cysteine and the closing phenylalanine or tryptophan. Expanded clones are given a class, and other clones once, few, many or no size at all.

cdr3_aa v_call clone_size
CASRARGYKAFF TRBV28 .
CATSNRDRVISGANVLTF TRBV24-1 .
CASRPGGETQYF TRBV11-2 many
CSAATQTYGYTF TRBV20-1 many
CASSLGVDTQYF TRBV5-6 .
CASSIGGLIGTDTQYF TRBV19 few
CASSGQSLAGGMNEQFF TRBV6-1 many
CASSSDSYNEQFF TRBV27 many
CSSRERYGYTF TRBV6-8 few
CASSQKVVSTDTQYF TRBV7-6 many
CASSSPARWNTIYF TRBV12-3/TRBV12-4 many